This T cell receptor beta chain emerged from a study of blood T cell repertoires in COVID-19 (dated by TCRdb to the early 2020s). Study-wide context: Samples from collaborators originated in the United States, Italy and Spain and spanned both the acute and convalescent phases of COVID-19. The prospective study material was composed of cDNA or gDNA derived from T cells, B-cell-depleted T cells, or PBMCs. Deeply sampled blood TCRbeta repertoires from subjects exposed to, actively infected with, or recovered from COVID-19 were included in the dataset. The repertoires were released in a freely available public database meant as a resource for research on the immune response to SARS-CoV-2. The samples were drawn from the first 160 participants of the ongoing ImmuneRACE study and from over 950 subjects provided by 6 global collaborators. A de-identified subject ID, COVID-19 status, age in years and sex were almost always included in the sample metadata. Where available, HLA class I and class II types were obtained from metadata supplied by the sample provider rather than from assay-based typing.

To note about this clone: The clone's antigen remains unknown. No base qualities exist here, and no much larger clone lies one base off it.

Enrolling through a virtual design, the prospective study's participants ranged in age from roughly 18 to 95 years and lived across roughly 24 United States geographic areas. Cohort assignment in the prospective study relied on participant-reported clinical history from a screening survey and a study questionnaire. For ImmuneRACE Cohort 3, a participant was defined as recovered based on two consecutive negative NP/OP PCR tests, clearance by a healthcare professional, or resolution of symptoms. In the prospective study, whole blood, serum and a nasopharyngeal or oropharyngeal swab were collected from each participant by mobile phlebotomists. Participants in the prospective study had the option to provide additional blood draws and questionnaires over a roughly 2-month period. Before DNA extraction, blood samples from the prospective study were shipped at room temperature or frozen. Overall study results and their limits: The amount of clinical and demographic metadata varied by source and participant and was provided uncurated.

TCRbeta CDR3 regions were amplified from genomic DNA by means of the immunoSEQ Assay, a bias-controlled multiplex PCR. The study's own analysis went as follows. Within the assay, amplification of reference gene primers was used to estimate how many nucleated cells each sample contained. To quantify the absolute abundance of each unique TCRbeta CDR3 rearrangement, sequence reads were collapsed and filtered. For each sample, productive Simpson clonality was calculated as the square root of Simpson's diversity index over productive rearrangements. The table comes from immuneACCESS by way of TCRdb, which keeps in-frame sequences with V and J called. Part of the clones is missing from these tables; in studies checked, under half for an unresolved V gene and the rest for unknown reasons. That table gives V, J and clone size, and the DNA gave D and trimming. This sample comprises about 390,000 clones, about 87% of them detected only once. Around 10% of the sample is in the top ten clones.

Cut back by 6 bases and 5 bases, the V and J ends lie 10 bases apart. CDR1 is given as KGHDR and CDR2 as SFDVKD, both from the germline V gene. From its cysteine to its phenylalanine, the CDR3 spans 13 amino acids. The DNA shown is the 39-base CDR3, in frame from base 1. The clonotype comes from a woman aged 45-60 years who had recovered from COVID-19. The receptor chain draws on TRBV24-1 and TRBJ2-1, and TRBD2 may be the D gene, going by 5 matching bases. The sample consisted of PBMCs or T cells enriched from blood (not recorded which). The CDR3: CATSPPGNNEQFF. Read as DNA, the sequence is TGTGCCACCAGTCCGCCCGGGAACAATGAGCAGTTCTTC.